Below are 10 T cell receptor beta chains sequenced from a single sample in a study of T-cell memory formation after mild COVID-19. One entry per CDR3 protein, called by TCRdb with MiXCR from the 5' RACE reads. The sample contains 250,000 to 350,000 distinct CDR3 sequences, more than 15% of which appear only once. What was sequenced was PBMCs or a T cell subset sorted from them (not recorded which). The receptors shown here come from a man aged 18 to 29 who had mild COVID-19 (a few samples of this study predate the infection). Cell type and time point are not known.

The CDR3: CASSLAGNRGNTEAFF. CDR3 bases: TGTGCCAGCAGCTTAGCGGGGAACCGGGGGAACACTGAAGCTTTCTTT. This chain uses TRBV11-2 with TRBJ1-1; the D is unclear. The CDR3 sequence is 16 residues long. V lost 1 base and J lost 1, with 13 bases in between. CDR1 is SGHAT and CDR2 is FQNNGV in the germline V gene.

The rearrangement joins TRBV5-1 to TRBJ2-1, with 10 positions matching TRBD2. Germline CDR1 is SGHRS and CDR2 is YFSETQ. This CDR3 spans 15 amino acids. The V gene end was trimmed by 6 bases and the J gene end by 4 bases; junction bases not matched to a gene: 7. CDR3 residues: CASTLSGGDYNEQFF. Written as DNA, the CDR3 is TGCGCCAGCACCCTAAGCGGGGGGGATTACAATGAGCAGTTCTTC.

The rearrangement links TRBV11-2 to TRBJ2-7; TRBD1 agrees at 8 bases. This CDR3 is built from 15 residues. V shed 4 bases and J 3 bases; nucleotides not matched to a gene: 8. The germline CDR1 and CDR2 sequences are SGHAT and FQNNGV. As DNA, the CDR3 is TGTGCCAGCAGCTACCCTTCGACAGGGGTCTACGAGCAGTACTTC. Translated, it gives CASSYPSTGVYEQYF.

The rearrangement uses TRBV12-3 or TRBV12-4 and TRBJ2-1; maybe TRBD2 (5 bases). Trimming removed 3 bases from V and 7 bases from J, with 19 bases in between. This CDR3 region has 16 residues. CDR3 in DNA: TGTGCCAGCAGTTTGTTCCGGGATCCTAGGAGGAATGAGCAGTTCTTC. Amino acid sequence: CASSLFRDPRRNEQFF.

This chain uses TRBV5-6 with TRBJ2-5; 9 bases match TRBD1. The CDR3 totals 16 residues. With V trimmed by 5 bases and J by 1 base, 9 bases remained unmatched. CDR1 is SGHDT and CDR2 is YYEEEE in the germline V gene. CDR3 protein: CASRSLTGGIQETQYF. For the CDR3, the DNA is TGTGCCAGCAGGAGCCTGACAGGGGGGATCCAAGAGACCCAGTACTTC.

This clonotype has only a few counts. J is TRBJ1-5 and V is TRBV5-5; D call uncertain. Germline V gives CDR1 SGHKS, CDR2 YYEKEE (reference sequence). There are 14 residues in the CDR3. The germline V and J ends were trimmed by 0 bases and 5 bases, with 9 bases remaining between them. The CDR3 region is CASSLGNFDQPQHF. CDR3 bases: TGTGCCAGCAGCTTGGGGAATTTCGATCAGCCCCAGCATTTT.

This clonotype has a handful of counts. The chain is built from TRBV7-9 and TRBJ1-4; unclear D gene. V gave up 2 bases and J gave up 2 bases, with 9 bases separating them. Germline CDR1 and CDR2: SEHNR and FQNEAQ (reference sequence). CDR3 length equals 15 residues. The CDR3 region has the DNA TGTGCCAGCAGCTTATGGCCGAATACTAATGAAAAACTGTTTTTT. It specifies CASSLWPNTNEKLFF.

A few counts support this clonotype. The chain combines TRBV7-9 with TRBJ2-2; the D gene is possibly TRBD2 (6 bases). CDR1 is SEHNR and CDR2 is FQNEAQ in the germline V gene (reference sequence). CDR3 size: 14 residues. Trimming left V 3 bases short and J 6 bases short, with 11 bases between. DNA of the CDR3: TGTGCCAGCAGCTTGGCAGGGAGGTCCGGGGAGCTGTTTTTT. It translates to CASSLAGRSGELFF.

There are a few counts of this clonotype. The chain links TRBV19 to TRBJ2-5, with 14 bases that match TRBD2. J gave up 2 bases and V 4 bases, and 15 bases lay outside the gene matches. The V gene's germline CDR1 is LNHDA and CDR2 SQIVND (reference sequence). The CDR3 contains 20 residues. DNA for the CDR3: TGTGCCAGTAGTACCGGACTAGCGGGGGGCAGACCCCATAAACAAGAGACCCAGTACTTC. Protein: CASSTGLAGGRPHKQETQYF.

The DNA for the CDR3 is TGTGCCACCAGTGAGCCCAGCCCGGGGAGCAATCAGCCCCAGCATTTT. The encoded protein is CATSEPSPGSNQPQHF. The rearrangement joins TRBV24-1 to TRBJ1-5; D is uncertain. Trimming took 4 bases from V and 1 from J, leaving 13 bases between them. CDR1 is KGHDR and CDR2 is SFDVKD in the germline V gene. This CDR3 comprises 16 residues.